This T cell receptor beta chain was sequenced during a study of T cell changes during pregnancy in multiple sclerosis. This clone has only a few counts. The data were produced by immunoSEQ multiplex PCR, yet TCRdb's version contains in-frame clones alone and is incomplete. The sample holds under 130,000 clones, approximately 90% seen once. The source is a female donor with multiple sclerosis, enrolled in a pregnancy study. The source material was peripheral blood, sampled after pregnancy.

This CDR3 reads CASSTRTSGGELFF. CDR3 DNA sequence: TGTGCCAGTAGTACGAGGACTAGCGGGGGGGAGCTGTTTTTT. This chain links TRBV19 with TRBJ2-2, with TRBD2 matching over 11 bases. CDR1 is LNHDA, CDR2 SQIVND, per germline (reference sequence). After removal of 4 bases from V and 8 bases from J, the junction contained 3 bases not matched to a gene. The CDR3 extends over 14 amino acids.